The entry below describes one TCR beta chain. The sample originates from a study of radiotherapy plus CTLA-4 blockade in lung cancer. Sequenced by immunoSEQ multiplex PCR; TCRdb stores in-frame clones only, minus some. This repertoire shows approximately 52,000 clones, roughly 80% found once; its top ten account for 8.5%. The V and J ends lost 4 bases and 12 bases respectively, with 16 bases between them. CDR1 and CDR2 (germline): WSHSY, SAAADI. This CDR3 spans 13 amino acids. The study treated chemo-refractory metastatic non-small-cell lung cancer patients with focal radiation plus ipilimumab CTLA-4 blockade.

The chain employs TRBV10-2 and TRBJ1-5; D possibly corresponds to TRBD1 (6 bases). The sequence was obtained from a human donor with non-small cell lung cancer who had a complete response to radiotherapy plus ipilimumab. The specimen was peripheral blood, collected from a patient treated with radiotherapy plus ipilimumab. CDR3 DNA sequence: TGCGCCAGCAGTGGAATGACCGGGGGGCTCCAGCATTTT. This encodes CASSGMTGGLQHF.